Presented here are 8 T cell receptor beta chains from one specimen sequenced in a study of spatial heterogeneity in lung cancer. TCRdb independently ran MiXCR on the 5' RACE reads; one entry per CDR3 protein. Found here are over 50,000 distinct CDR3 sequences, roughly 6.6% of them singletons; the top ten hold 14% to 15%. Time point of the sample: sample taken at primary tumor resection. The source material was PBMCs, sampled at surgery. All receptors come from a female donor with early-stage non-small cell lung cancer.

This clonotype was found a few times. The chain links TRBV11-2 to TRBJ1-5; D gene uncertain. Trimming took off 5 bases at V and 5 bases at J, with 16 bases between the two ends. The CDR3 spans 15 residues. In germline, CDR1 is SGHAT, CDR2 FQNNGV. The CDR3 bases are TGTGCCAGCAGCCTACGCGGAGGTAGGGATCAGCCCCAGCATTTT. Amino acid sequence: CASSLRGGRDQPQHF.

This chain connects TRBV19 to TRBJ2-3, with D perhaps matching TRBD1 (5 bases). CDR1 is LNHDA and CDR2 is SQIVND in the germline V gene (reference sequence). The length of the CDR3 is 15 residues. V lost 5 bases to trimming and J lost 3 bases, with 15 bases between them. The CDR3 DNA is TGTGCCAGTAGTCTCTCAGGGTTGTCAACAGATACGCAGTATTTT. It encodes CASSLSGLSTDTQYF.

This clonotype was counted only a few times. The chain carries TRBV30 and TRBJ1-6; D uncertain. The ends were cut back, 0 bases at V and 9 bases at J, with 6 bases in the middle. The V gene's germline CDR1 is GTSNPN and CDR2 SVGIG (reference sequence). This CDR3 contains 12 residues. Here the CDR3 reads CAWSVVASPLHF. DNA of the CDR3: TGTGCCTGGAGTGTAGTAGCTTCACCCCTCCACTTT.

Many counts were recorded for this clonotype. This rearrangement joins TRBV18 to TRBJ2-7; D is unclear. The V and J ends lost 6 bases and 0 bases respectively, with 12 bases between them. CDR3 length: 14 amino acids. Germline V gene sequence: CDR1 KGHSH, CDR2 LQKENI. CDR3 loop: CASSPALSSYEQYF. Here the CDR3 DNA reads TGTGCCAGCTCCCCGGCTTTAAGCTCCTACGAGCAGTACTTC.

The CDR3 is CASSSRQGAAGTGELFF. In DNA form, the CDR3 reads TGTGCCAGCAGCTCCAGACAGGGGGCGGCCGGCACCGGGGAGCTGTTTTTT. The V gene is TRBV7-9, the J gene TRBJ2-2, with 10 bases identical to TRBD1. The V and J ends lost 4 bases and 4 bases, in that order; junction bases with no gene match: 9. The CDR3 is 17 amino acids. Germline CDR1 SEHNR, CDR2 FQNEAQ (reference sequence).

The chain couples TRBV3-1 to TRBJ2-7, with D perhaps being TRBD1 or TRBD2 (5 bases each). Germline-derived CDR1 and CDR2 are LGHDT and YNNKEL (reference sequence). The CDR3 totals 14 residues. The V and J ends lost 4 bases and 2 bases respectively, with 12 bases between them. The DNA for the CDR3 is TGTGCCAGCAGCCCAGGGACGGGACCCTACGAGCAGTACTTC. Protein product: CASSPGTGPYEQYF.

Only a few counts were recorded for this clonotype. The chain joins TRBV5-1 to TRBJ1-6, with D perhaps matching TRBD1 (5 bases). Trimming took off 6 bases at V and 7 bases at J, with 14 bases between the two ends. The CDR3 sequence is 14 residues long. Per germline, CDR1 SGHRS and CDR2 YFSETQ. CDR3 sequence (DNA): TGCGCCAGCAAAAGAGACAGCCCCAATTCACCCCTCCACTTT. Its protein product is CASKRDSPNSPLHF.

This clonotype was seen ten or more times. The V and J genes are TRBV9 and TRBJ1-4; 7 nucleotides agree with TRBD1. Germline trimming cut 4 bases from V and 13 bases from J; bases unmatched to any gene: 7. Germline V lookup: CDR1 SGDLS, CDR2 YYNGEE. The CDR3 loop spans 12 amino acids. The CDR3 DNA follows: TGTGCCAGCAGCATAGGACAGGAACCACTGTTTTTT. Translated, it gives CASSIGQEPLFF.